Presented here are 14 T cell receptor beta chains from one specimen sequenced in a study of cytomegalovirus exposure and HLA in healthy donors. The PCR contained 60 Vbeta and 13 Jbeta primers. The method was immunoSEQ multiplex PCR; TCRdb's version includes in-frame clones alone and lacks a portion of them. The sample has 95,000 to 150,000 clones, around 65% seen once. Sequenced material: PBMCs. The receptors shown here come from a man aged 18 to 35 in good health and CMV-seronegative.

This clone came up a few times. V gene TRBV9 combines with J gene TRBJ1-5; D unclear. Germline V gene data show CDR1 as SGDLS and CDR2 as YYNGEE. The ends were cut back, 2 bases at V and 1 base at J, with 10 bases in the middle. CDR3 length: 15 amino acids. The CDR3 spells CASSVEGGSNQPQHF. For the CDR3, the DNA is TGTGCCAGCAGCGTGGAGGGAGGGAGCAATCAGCCCCAGCATTTT.

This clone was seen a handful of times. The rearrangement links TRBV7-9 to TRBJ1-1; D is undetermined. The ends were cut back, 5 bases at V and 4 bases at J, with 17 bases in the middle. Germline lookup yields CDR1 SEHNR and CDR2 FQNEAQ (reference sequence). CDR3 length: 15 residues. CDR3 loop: CASSKPGRPGTEAFF. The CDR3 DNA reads TGTGCCAGCAGCAAACCGGGTCGTCCGGGCACTGAAGCTTTCTTT.

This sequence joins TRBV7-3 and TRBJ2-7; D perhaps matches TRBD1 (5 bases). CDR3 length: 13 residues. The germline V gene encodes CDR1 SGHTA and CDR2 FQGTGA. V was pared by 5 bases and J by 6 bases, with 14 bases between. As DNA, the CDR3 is TGTGCCAGCAGCCCTGACAGACTTCTCGAGCAGTACTTC. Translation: CASSPDRLLEQYF.

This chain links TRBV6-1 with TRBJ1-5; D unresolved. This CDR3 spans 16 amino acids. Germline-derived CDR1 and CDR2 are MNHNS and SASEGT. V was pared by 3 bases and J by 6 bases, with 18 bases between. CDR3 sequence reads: CASSEAAGGMVQPQHF. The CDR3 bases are TGTGCCAGCAGTGAGGCTGCGGGAGGGATGGTTCAGCCCCAGCATTTT.

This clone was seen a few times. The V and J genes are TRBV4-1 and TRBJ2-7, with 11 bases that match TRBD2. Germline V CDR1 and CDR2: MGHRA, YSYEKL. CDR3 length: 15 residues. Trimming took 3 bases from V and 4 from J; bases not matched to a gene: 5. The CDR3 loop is CASSHTSGSRYEQYF. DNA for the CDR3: TGCGCCAGCAGCCATACTAGCGGGAGTCGGTACGAGCAGTACTTC.

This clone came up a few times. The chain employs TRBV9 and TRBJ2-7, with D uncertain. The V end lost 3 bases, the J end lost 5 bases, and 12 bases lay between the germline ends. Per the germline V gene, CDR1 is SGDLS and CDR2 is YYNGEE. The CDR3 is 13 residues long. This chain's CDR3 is CASSEPNSNEQYF. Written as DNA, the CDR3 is TGTGCCAGCAGCGAACCTAATTCCAACGAGCAGTACTTC.

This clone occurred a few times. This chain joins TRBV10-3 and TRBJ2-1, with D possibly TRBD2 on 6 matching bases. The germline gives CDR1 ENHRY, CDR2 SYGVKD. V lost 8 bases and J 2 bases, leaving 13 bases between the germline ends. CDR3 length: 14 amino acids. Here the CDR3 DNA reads TGTGCCATCGCGGGAAGCGTCACCTACAATGAGCAGTTCTTC. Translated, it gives CAIAGSVTYNEQFF.

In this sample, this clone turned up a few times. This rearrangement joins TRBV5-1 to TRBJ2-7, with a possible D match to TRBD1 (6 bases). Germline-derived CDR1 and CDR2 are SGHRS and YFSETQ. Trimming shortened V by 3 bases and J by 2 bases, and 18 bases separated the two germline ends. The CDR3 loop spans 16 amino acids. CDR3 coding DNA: TGCGCCAGCAGCTCTCGACAGGCCAATTCCACCTACGAGCAGTACTTC. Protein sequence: CASSSRQANSTYEQYF.

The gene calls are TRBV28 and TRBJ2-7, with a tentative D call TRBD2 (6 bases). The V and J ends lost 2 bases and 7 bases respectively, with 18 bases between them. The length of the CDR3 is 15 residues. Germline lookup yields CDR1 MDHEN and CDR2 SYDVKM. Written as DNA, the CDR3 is TGTGCCAGCAGTTTAGCCGGGAGAGCCCCTAGGGAGCAGTACTTC. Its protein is CASSLAGRAPREQYF. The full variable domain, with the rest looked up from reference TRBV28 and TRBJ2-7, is DVKVTQSSRYLVKRTGEKVFLECVQDMDHENMFWYRQDPGLGLRLIYFSYDVKMKEKGDIPEGYSVSREKKERFSLILESASTNQTSMYLCASSLAGRAPREQYFGPGTRLTVT.

CDR3 amino acids: CATSPGVSGSYEQYF. In nucleotides, the CDR3 is TGTGCCACCAGCCCTGGGGTTAGCGGATCCTACGAGCAGTACTTC. This rearrangement joins TRBV15 to TRBJ2-7, with D tentatively TRBD2 (6 bases). V shed 5 bases and J shed 1 base, with 15 bases lying between them. The CDR3 contains 15 residues. CDR1 and CDR2 (germline): LNHNV, YYDKDF (reference sequence).

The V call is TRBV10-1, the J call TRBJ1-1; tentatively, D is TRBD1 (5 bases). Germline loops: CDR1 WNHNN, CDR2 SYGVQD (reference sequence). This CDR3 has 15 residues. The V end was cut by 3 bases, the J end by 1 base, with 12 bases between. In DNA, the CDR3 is TGCGCCAGCAGTGAATATAGACAGAAGAACACTGAAGCTTTCTTT. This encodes CASSEYRQKNTEAFF.

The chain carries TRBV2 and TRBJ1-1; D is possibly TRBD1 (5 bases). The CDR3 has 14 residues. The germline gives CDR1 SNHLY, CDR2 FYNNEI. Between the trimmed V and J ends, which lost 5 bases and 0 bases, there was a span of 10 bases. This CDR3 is CASSPGRVNTEAFF. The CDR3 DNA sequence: TGTGCCAGCAGTCCCGGCAGGGTGAACACTGAAGCTTTCTTT.

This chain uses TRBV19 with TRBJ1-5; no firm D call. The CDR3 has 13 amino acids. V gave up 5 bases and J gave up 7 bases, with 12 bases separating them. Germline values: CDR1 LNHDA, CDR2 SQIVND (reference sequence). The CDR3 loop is CASSPARYQPQHF. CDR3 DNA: TGTGCCAGTAGTCCCGCTAGATACCAGCCCCAGCATTTT.

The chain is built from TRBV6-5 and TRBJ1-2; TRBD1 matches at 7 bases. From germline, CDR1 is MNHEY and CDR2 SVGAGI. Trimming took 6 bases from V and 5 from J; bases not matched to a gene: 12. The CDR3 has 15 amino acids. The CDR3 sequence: CASRPDRVGTYGYTF. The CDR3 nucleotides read TGTGCCAGCAGACCCGACAGGGTTGGGACGTATGGCTACACCTTC.